Presented here are 19 T cell receptor beta chains from one specimen sequenced in a study of T cells in Graves' hyperthyroidism and ophthalmopathy. Authors of the study amplified TCR beta CDR3 regions from RNA transcripts. Initially, a first-round RT-PCR of the TCR CDR3 employed the HTBI primer set. MiXCR was run by TCRdb on the multiplex PCR reads, yielding one entry per CDR3 protein. The table records 540,000 or so distinct CDR3 sequences, approximately 14% of them present only once. Sequencing was performed on blood. The receptors derive from a woman aged 25 to 39 with Graves' hyperthyroidism.

Ten or more counts support this clonotype. The chain is built from TRBV6-5 and TRBJ2-7; D is uncertain. The CDR3 runs 15 residues. Per germline, CDR1 MNHEY and CDR2 SVGAGI. The germline V and J ends were trimmed by 1 base and 4 bases, with 14 bases remaining between them. The CDR3 loop reads CASSYYSGAGYEQYF. For the CDR3, the DNA is TGTGCCAGCAGTTACTATTCTGGCGCTGGATACGAGCAGTACTTC.

In this sample, this clonotype turned up many times. V and J are TRBV20-1 and TRBJ2-1; D not certain. There are 15 residues in the CDR3. The V gene lost 3 bases and the J gene lost 0 bases, with 12 bases spanning the gap. Germline values: CDR1 DFQATT, CDR2 SNEGSKA (reference sequence). The chain's CDR3 is CSASAGSGSYNEQFF. Here the CDR3 DNA reads TGCAGTGCTAGTGCCGGGTCGGGCTCCTACAATGAGCAGTTCTTC.

In its sample, this clonotype was seen many times. V usage is TRBV18 and J usage is TRBJ2-1, with 11 bases fitting TRBD2. This CDR3 comprises 15 residues. The germline CDR1 and CDR2 sequences are KGHSH and LQKENI. J was trimmed by 1 base and V by 5 bases; bases with no gene match: 1. CDR3 sequence (DNA): TGTGCCAGCTCAGCTAGCGGGAGGTCCTACAATGAGCAGTTCTTC. The encoded protein is CASSASGRSYNEQFF.

Ten or more counts support this clonotype. The genes are TRBV20-1 and TRBJ2-7, with TRBD1 matching over 7 bases. V shed 5 bases and J 0 bases; nucleotides not matched to a gene: 4. The CDR3 has 13 amino acids. CDR1 is DFQATT, CDR2 SNEGSKA, per germline (reference sequence). CDR3 protein: CSALQGRSYEQYF. CDR3 coding DNA: TGCAGTGCTCTACAGGGGCGCTCCTACGAGCAGTACTTC.

This clonotype was found many times. V usage is TRBV9 and J usage is TRBJ2-7, with D maybe TRBD2 (6 bases). The CDR3 runs 16 residues. V was clipped by 3 bases and J by 4 bases, with 20 bases between them. Germline CDR1 reads SGDLS; CDR2 reads YYNGEE. Here the CDR3 DNA reads TGTGCCAGCAGCGCTAGAGGGACTCTGGATCTTTACGAGCAGTACTTC. It codes for CASSARGTLDLYEQYF.

The chain recombines TRBV7-9 with TRBJ2-1; D tentatively fits TRBD1 or TRBD2 (7 bases each). Trimming took off 5 bases at V and 5 bases at J, with 16 bases between the two ends. CDR3 length equals 15 residues. CDR1 is SEHNR and CDR2 is FQNEAQ in the germline V gene (reference sequence). In DNA, the CDR3 is TGTGCCAGCAGCCCTCAGGGGGGGCTGGACAATGAGCAGTTCTTC. It specifies CASSPQGGLDNEQFF. The complete variable domain, with remaining parts taken from reference TRBV7-9 and TRBJ2-1, reads DTGVSQNPRHKITKRGQNVTFRCDPISEHNRLYWYRQTLGQGPEFLTYFQNEAQLEKSRLLSDRFSAERPKGSFSTLEIQRTEQGDSAMYLCASSPQGGLDNEQFFGPGTRLTVL.

This clonotype was seen a handful of times. This chain uses TRBV7-9 with TRBJ1-5, with TRBD1 identical over 10 bases. The CDR3 consists of 16 residues. V lost 4 bases to trimming and J lost 0 bases; unmatched junction nucleotides: 3. The germline V gene encodes CDR1 SEHNR and CDR2 FQNEAQ (reference sequence). The DNA for the CDR3 is TGTGCCAGCAGCTCGGACAGGGGGAATAGCAATCAGCCCCAGCATTTT. This gives the protein CASSSDRGNSNQPQHF.

In its sample, this clonotype was seen many times. V is TRBV28 and J is TRBJ1-1, with D unresolved. There are 15 residues in the CDR3. Looked up from germline, CDR1 is MDHEN and CDR2 is SYDVKM. V lost 2 bases and J lost 6, with 16 bases in between. CDR3 in amino acids: CASSLERPSLAEAFF. The CDR3 region has the DNA TGTGCCAGCAGTTTAGAGCGACCCTCTCTGGCTGAAGCTTTCTTT.

This rearrangement joins TRBV7-3 to TRBJ2-3, with TRBD2 as a possible D gene (6 bases). The length of the CDR3 is 14 residues. CDR1 SGHTA and CDR2 FQGTGA come from the germline V gene. Deletions cut 2 bases from V and 3 bases from J, with 9 bases between. The CDR3: CASSLDAGTDTQYF. The CDR3 DNA follows: TGTGCCAGCAGCTTAGATGCGGGGACAGATACGCAGTATTTT.

This clonotype was counted once. The V and J genes are TRBV20-1 and TRBJ1-3, with D hard to call. This CDR3 has 16 amino acids. Trimming cost V 5 bases and J 0 bases, with 17 bases left between them. Germline lookup yields CDR1 DFQATT and CDR2 SNEGSKA (reference sequence). CDR3 DNA: TGCAGTGCTGTTTCTTCAAGGGTTTACTCTGGAAACACCATATATTTT. Translating gives CSAVSSRVYSGNTIYF.

This clonotype was picked up many times. V gene TRBV11-2 combines with J gene TRBJ2-7, with D possibly matching TRBD1 (5 bases). The CDR3 loop spans 14 amino acids. V was trimmed by 3 bases and J by 3 bases, leaving 12 bases between them. Germline V gives CDR1 SGHAT, CDR2 FQNNGV. The CDR3 protein is CASSFLLGHYEQYF. CDR3 in DNA: TGTGCCAGCAGCTTCCTTCTCGGACACTACGAGCAGTACTTC.

The table lists this clonotype with many counts. One end of the junction varies from germline; a read error may be responsible. The chain is built from TRBV3-1 and TRBJ2-7, with 9 bases matching TRBD2. Germline CDR1 is LGHDT and CDR2 is YNNKEL (reference sequence). CDR3 length: 15 residues. CDR3 bases: TGTGTCAGCAGCCACTCTAGCGGGGCTCCCTACGAGCAGTACTTC. Encoded protein: CVSSHSSGAPYEQYF.

This chain joins TRBV6-1 and TRBJ2-3, with unresolved D. The CDR3 consists of 12 residues. CDR1 MNHNS and CDR2 SASEGT come from the germline V gene. Trimming cost V 6 bases and J 5 bases, with 9 bases left between them. CDR3 nucleotides: TGTGCCAGCAGGACTGCACAAGATACGCAGTATTTT. It translates to CASRTAQDTQYF.

This clonotype was observed many times. The rearrangement joins TRBV30 to TRBJ2-1; D unclear. The germline gives CDR1 GTSNPN, CDR2 SVGIG (reference sequence). The CDR3 is 14 amino acids. The V end lost 0 bases, the J end lost 6 bases, and 12 bases lay between the germline ends. The CDR3 nucleotides read TGTGCCTGGAGTGTAGCCCTAGGACGCAATGAGCAGTTCTTC. The encoded protein is CAWSVALGRNEQFF.

The table lists this clonotype with many counts. J is TRBJ2-2 and V is TRBV9; D not resolved. The CDR3 length is 18 residues. V shed 4 bases and J shed 6 bases, with 25 bases lying between them. The V gene's germline CDR1 is SGDLS and CDR2 YYNGEE. The CDR3 DNA sequence: TGTGCCAGCAGCCCCTCCACTGGTGGGCAGAGGCGCCCCGGGGAGCTGTTTTTT. As protein: CASSPSTGGQRRPGELFF.

This clonotype was counted only a few times. This chain uses TRBV9 with TRBJ1-3; D call uncertain. Germline CDR1 and CDR2: SGDLS and YYNGEE. Trimming left V 0 bases short and J 0 bases short, with 4 bases between. This CDR3 region has 14 residues. The CDR3: CASSVGPSGNTIYF. Written as DNA, the CDR3 is TGTGCCAGCAGCGTAGGTCCCTCTGGAAACACCATATATTTT.

This clonotype has at least ten counts. The chain links TRBV27 to TRBJ1-1, with D possibly being TRBD1 (6 bases). Per germline, CDR1 MNHEY and CDR2 SMNVEV (reference sequence). This CDR3 spans 16 amino acids. Trimming stripped 8 bases from V and 6 bases from J, with 25 bases between. The CDR3 sequence is CASRLEARGFLAEAFF. As DNA, the CDR3 is TGTGCCAGCCGCCTCGAGGCCAGGGGATTCTTGGCTGAAGCTTTCTTT.

At least ten counts were recorded for this clonotype. The chain combines TRBV13 with TRBJ2-1; D remains unclear. The germline V and J ends were trimmed by 5 bases and 6 bases, with 20 bases remaining between them. The CDR3 is 16 amino acids. CDR1 and CDR2 from the germline V gene are PRHDT and FYEKMQ (reference sequence). In nucleotides, the CDR3 is TGTGCCAGCAGCCCCAAAGGTAGGATACCCACCAATGAGCAGTTCTTC. Protein: CASSPKGRIPTNEQFF.

This clonotype occurred many times. The V gene is TRBV30, the J gene TRBJ1-2, with D unclear. CDR1 GTSNPN and CDR2 SVGIG come from the germline V gene (reference sequence). This CDR3 is 11 amino acids long. The CDR3 nucleotides read TGTGCGGGCCCAGACCAGTGGGGCTACACCTTC. This sequence encodes CAGPDQWGYTF.